The present T cell receptor (beta chain) was sequenced within a study of CD8 T cells in Susac syndrome. The CDR3 sequence is 12 residues long. The germline CDR1 and CDR2 sequences are SQVTM and ANQGSEA. RNA amounts of roughly 0.5 to 1 ug underwent reverse transcription with random hexamers. TCRdb reanalysed the immunoSEQ multiplex PCR reads using MiXCR and keeps one entry per CDR3 protein. The data hold approximately 260,000 distinct CDR3 sequences, with around 96% observed a single time. The sequence was obtained from a human donor with Susac syndrome. The chain couples TRBV29-1 to TRBJ2-1, with TRBD2 matching over 7 bases. What was sequenced was CD4+ T cells from PBMCs. The CDR3 region is CTGGEGYNEQFF. CDR3 nucleotides: TGCACTGGGGGGGAGGGTTACAATGAGCAGTTCTTC.